This T cell receptor beta chain comes out of a study of cytomegalovirus exposure and HLA in healthy donors. The overall study: In terms of ancestry, the Caucasian-associated cluster contained around 79% of the roughly 400 genotyped donors.

Study-level results: In a later analysis, CMV-associated beta chains were mostly HLA-associated, it appeared. Across HLA loci, a later analysis found differing TCR association rates, with DRB1 most and HLA-C fewest.

V lost 3 bases and J lost 2, with 10 bases in between. Germline V gene sequence: CDR1 SEHNR, CDR2 FQNEAQ (reference sequence). The CDR3 length is 14 residues. Regarding this clone: Antigen: not known.

Amplification used 60 Vbeta primers and 13 Jbeta primers. Sequencing used immunoSEQ multiplex PCR; TCRdb keeps in-frame clones, though not all of them. The sample holds roughly 100,000 clones; approximately 73% are singletons and the top ten take 10%. V gene TRBV7-9 combines with J gene TRBJ2-5; a possible D gene is TRBD1 (5 bases). Source material: PBMCs. The receptor was isolated from a woman between 18 and 30 years old in good health and CMV-seropositive. This CDR3 is CASSFTGVQETQYF. DNA for the CDR3: TGTGCCAGCAGCTTCACAGGCGTACAAGAGACCCAGTACTTC.